This entry describes one T cell receptor (beta chain). Deletions cut 3 bases from V and 2 bases from J, with 11 bases between. This CDR3 is 14 amino acids long. Germline V gene data show CDR1 as KGHSH and CDR2 as LQKENI. Clones were read by immunoSEQ multiplex PCR, and TCRdb kept only the in-frame ones, dropping some. The sample yields approximately 360,000 clones, about 80% seen once. The sample belongs to a study of Ad26.COV2.S vaccination and SARS-CoV-2 variants. About the research overall: Donor was assigned to the Ad26.COV2.S arm of trial COV1001. Recipients of Ad26.COV2.S got it intramuscularly, once or twice 56 days apart.

Treatment noted: 15 to 20 received Ad26.COV2.S at low or high dose, single or two shots; about five received placebo; per-sample allocation not given. Day 63 following the first vaccine or placebo injection was when the samples were taken. SARS-CoV-2 spike from the Wuhan strain was encoded by the vaccine, an Ad26 vector. The sample in question was peripheral blood, obtained in a trial of Ad26.COV2.S vaccine versus placebo. V usage is TRBV18 and J usage is TRBJ2-7; maybe TRBD1 (6 bases). The clonotype comes from a person aged 18-60 years who received the Ad26.COV2.S COVID-19 vaccine or a placebo. In DNA, the CDR3 is TGTGCCAGCTCACCGGGGGCTTCTACCTACGAGCAGTACTTC. Amino acid sequence: CASSPGASTYEQYF.